This TCR beta chain appears in the sequencing data of a study of metastatic and nonmetastatic thyroid tumors. Across the study: A comparison of repertoires was made across blood and tumor or nodule tissue from malignant and benign thyroid patients.

Authors' methods: Differences in CDR3 between clinicopathological groups were drawn on to build a classifier intended to discriminate distant-metastatic papillary thyroid cancer patients. TCRdb reprocessed the PCR reads using MiXCR. The V and J calls here are based on TCRdb, not the publication. Among around 61,000 clones, roughly 29% were seen once, and the ten largest hold approximately 16%. Each patient came to thyroid surgery without any prior treatment (of any kind). Study conclusions and caveats: A significant increase in TCR beta diversity was reportedly seen in malignant thyroid tumors relative to benign nodules, in blood and tumor.

The CDR3 extends over 12 amino acids. V was pared by 4 bases and J by 5 bases, with 9 bases between. This clone turned up a few times. No antigen is known for it. The sequence was collected from a female donor with papillary thyroid cancer or a benign thyroid nodule (not recorded which). Some clones in this sample may be carry-over from other donors' samples. The chain uses TRBV12-3 or TRBV12-4 and TRBJ2-7; D is ambiguous. The sample consisted of blood. The CDR3 sequence is CASSSVEDEQYF. The CDR3 DNA follows: TGTGCCAGCAGTTCCGTGGAAGACGAGCAGTACTTC.